One sample yielded the 30 T cell receptor beta chains listed below, sequenced in a study of T cells in localized non-small cell lung cancer. Profiling relied on immunoSEQ multiplex PCR, and the TCRdb table lists in-frame clones only, not all of them. Of some 41,000 clones in the sample, 83% were seen once. Specimen: PBMCs, collected before any cancer treatment. All receptors come from a man aged 40 to 70 with stage II lung adenocarcinoma.

This chain joins TRBV27 and TRBJ2-3; 13 bases align to TRBD2. J lost 7 bases, V lost 5 bases, and 12 bases had no gene match. Germline V gives CDR1 MNHEY, CDR2 SMNVEV (reference sequence). The CDR3 runs 17 residues. CDR3 in DNA: TGTGCCAGCAGTGGCCTTCGACTAGCGGGAGGTGTGAATACGCAGTATTTT. The encoded protein is CASSGLRLAGGVNTQYF.

V gene TRBV28 combines with J gene TRBJ2-5; D is tentatively TRBD1 or TRBD2 (6 bases each). Per germline, CDR1 MDHEN and CDR2 SYDVKM. The CDR3 runs to 13 residues. Trimming shortened V by 8 bases and J by 5 bases, and 15 bases separated the two germline ends. The CDR3 bases are TGTGCCAGCCGCCCGGGGGCGCAGGAGACCCAGTACTTC. Protein: CASRPGAQETQYF.

The chain couples TRBV2 to TRBJ2-1, with 7 bases that match TRBD1. The junction had 10 bases not matched to a gene; V was cut back by 7 bases and J by 4 bases. Germline V lookup: CDR1 SNHLY, CDR2 FYNNEI. This CDR3 is built from 15 residues. The CDR3 region is CASKTEGASYNEQFF. For the CDR3, the DNA is TGTGCCAGCAAGACTGAGGGGGCCTCTTACAATGAGCAGTTCTTC.

The chain carries TRBV28 and TRBJ2-7; 11 positions match TRBD2. J was trimmed by 3 bases and V by 6 bases; bases with no gene match: 10. This CDR3 spans 16 amino acids. Germline V gene lookup returns CDR1 MDHEN and CDR2 SYDVKM. The CDR3 loop is CASSLTTSGRLYEQYF. The CDR3 nucleotides are TGTGCCAGCAGCCTAACAACTAGCGGGAGACTCTACGAGCAGTACTTC.

V is TRBV6-1 and J is TRBJ2-1; D might be TRBD2 (7 bases). V gave up 6 bases and J gave up 6 bases, with 18 bases separating them. The CDR3 has 15 residues. In germline, CDR1 is MNHNS, CDR2 SASEGT. The CDR3, as DNA: TGTGCCAGCAGGGTGGAGCGGGGAGGGGGCAATGAGCAGTTCTTC. It is translated as CASRVERGGGNEQFF.

V and J are TRBV19 and TRBJ2-1, with a tentative D call TRBD2 (6 bases). The CDR3 length is 16 residues. Germline V lookup: CDR1 LNHDA, CDR2 SQIVND (reference sequence). Trimming took 4 bases from V and 0 from J, leaving 13 bases between them. CDR3 sequence: CASSRVPRDSYNEQFF. CDR3 in DNA: TGTGCCAGTAGTAGAGTACCGCGGGACTCCTACAATGAGCAGTTCTTC.

This chain joins TRBV5-1 and TRBJ1-6; D is uncertain. Germline CDR1 and CDR2: SGHRS and YFSETQ. This CDR3 has 16 amino acids. Trimming shortened V by 3 bases and J by 7 bases, and 17 bases separated the two germline ends. CDR3 protein: CASSSWGDLRNSPLHF. The CDR3 region has the DNA TGCGCCAGCAGCTCATGGGGTGACCTCCGGAATTCACCCCTCCACTTT.

This sequence joins TRBV5-4 and TRBJ1-6, with TRBD1 identical over 7 bases. V lost 4 bases to trimming and J lost 5 bases; unmatched junction nucleotides: 9. Germline V lookup: CDR1 SGHNT, CDR2 YYREEE (reference sequence). The CDR3 spans 16 residues. CDR3 nucleotides: TGTGCCAGCAGCACCGCGAAGACAGGGAATAATTCACCCCTCCACTTT. This gives the protein CASSTAKTGNNSPLHF.

The CDR3 here is CASSYSIGVSYEQYF. CDR3 coding DNA: TGTGCCAGCAGTTACTCGATCGGGGTCTCCTACGAGCAGTACTTC. This chain links TRBV6-5 with TRBJ2-7, with D possibly TRBD2 on 5 matching bases. Germline CDR1 MNHEY, CDR2 SVGAGI. Between the trimmed V and J ends, which lost 0 bases and 0 bases, there was a span of 9 bases. The CDR3 totals 15 residues.

V and J are TRBV6-1 and TRBJ1-5, with 8 bases identical to TRBD1. Germline trimming cut 11 bases from V and 5 bases from J; bases unmatched to any gene: 8. Germline CDR1 MNHNS, CDR2 SASEGT. The CDR3 runs 13 residues. As DNA, the CDR3 is TGTGCCGGCCGGGACAGGTGGGATCAGCCCCAGCATTTT. It codes for CAGRDRWDQPQHF.

The chain employs TRBV29-1 and TRBJ1-2; 8 bases are shared with TRBD1. This CDR3 region has 14 residues. The germline gives CDR1 SQVTM, CDR2 ANQGSEA. V trimming: 7 bases; J trimming: 0 bases; junction bases outside the gene matches: 7. CDR3 residues: CSGPEDRANYGYTF. DNA for the CDR3: TGCAGCGGCCCGGAGGACAGGGCTAACTATGGCTACACCTTC.

This clone has a single count. V usage is TRBV9 and J usage is TRBJ2-7, with a tentative D call TRBD2 (6 bases). The V gene's germline CDR1 is SGDLS and CDR2 YYNGEE. There are 14 residues in the CDR3. Trimming removed 4 bases at V and 2 bases at J, with 13 bases between. In DNA, the CDR3 is TGTGCCAGCAGCCCTGGCGGGACCCCCTACGAGCAGTACTTC. It yields the protein CASSPGGTPYEQYF. Looking up the rest from reference TRBV9 and TRBJ2-7 gives the full variable domain: DSGVTQTPKHLITATGQRVTLRCSPRSGDLSVYWYQQSLDQGLQFLIQYYNGEERAKGNILERFSAQQFPDLHSELNLSSLELGDSALYFCASSPGGTPYEQYFGPGTRLTVT.

The chain recombines TRBV5-1 with TRBJ2-1; 16 nucleotides align to TRBD2. V dropped 4 bases and J dropped 7; count of bases not matched to a gene: 5. Germline V gives CDR1 SGHRS, CDR2 YFSETQ. The CDR3 contains 16 residues. CDR3 sequence reads: CASSVGTSGRGNEQFF. DNA for the CDR3: TGCGCCAGCAGCGTTGGGACTAGCGGGAGGGGGAATGAGCAGTTCTTC.

V usage is TRBV6-6 and J usage is TRBJ1-1; D remains unclear. Germline CDR1 is MNHNY and CDR2 is SVGAGI (reference sequence). V was cut by 6 bases and J by 4 bases, with 12 bases left in between. The CDR3 is 13 amino acids. CDR3 sequence: CASSPVTITEAFF. For the CDR3, the DNA is TGTGCCAGCAGCCCGGTAACAATCACTGAAGCTTTCTTT.

This clone was seen a handful of times. The genes are TRBV6-6 and TRBJ2-1, with D unclear. Germline V gene data show CDR1 as MNHNY and CDR2 as SVGAGI (reference sequence). Trimming stripped 2 bases from V and 7 bases from J, with 12 bases between. The CDR3 totals 14 residues. CDR3 in DNA: TGTGCCAGCAGTTACGCCTCAGCTAAGAATGAGCAGTTCTTC. Protein: CASSYASAKNEQFF.

The chain carries TRBV15 and TRBJ2-1, with D unclear. This CDR3 contains 13 residues. Germline assignment: CDR1 LNHNV and CDR2 YYDKDF (reference sequence). The V end was cut by 0 bases, the J end by 9 bases, with 9 bases between. This chain's CDR3 is CATSRDSEAEQFF. The CDR3 coding sequence is TGTGCCACCAGCAGAGATTCGGAAGCTGAGCAGTTCTTC.

The chain uses TRBV28 and TRBJ2-7; TRBD2 matches at 8 bases. Germline-derived CDR1 and CDR2 are MDHEN and SYDVKM. Trimming removed 8 bases from V and 5 bases from J; junction bases left unmatched: 11. This CDR3 has 14 amino acids. CDR3 bases: TGTGCCAGCCGGGCGGGGGGCGCAAAAAACGAGCAGTACTTC. Translation gives CASRAGGAKNEQYF.

The chain has TRBV18 and TRBJ2-5; D tentatively reads TRBD1 or TRBD2 (6 bases each). The CDR3 has 13 amino acids. Between the trimmed V and J ends, which lost 4 bases and 4 bases, there was a span of 10 bases. Germline-derived CDR1 and CDR2 are KGHSH and LQKENI. This CDR3 is CASSRGAGETQYF. The CDR3 DNA reads as TGTGCCAGCTCACGGGGGGCCGGAGAGACCCAGTACTTC.

The chain employs TRBV5-1 and TRBJ2-3, with 7 bases fitting TRBD1. CDR1 is SGHRS and CDR2 is YFSETQ in the germline V gene. J lost 6 bases, V lost 0 bases, and 4 bases had no gene match. CDR3 size: 14 residues. CDR3 coding DNA: TGCGCCAGCAGCTTGGGGACAGGACGGGATACGCAGTATTTT. Encoded protein: CASSLGTGRDTQYF.

The rearrangement joins TRBV7-9 to TRBJ2-7; tentative D call: TRBD2 (6 bases). Trimming shortened V by 1 base and J by 1 base, and 14 bases separated the two germline ends. The CDR3 has 16 amino acids. From germline, CDR1 is SEHNR and CDR2 FQNEAQ (reference sequence). The CDR3 nucleotides read TGTGCCAGCAGCTTAGGTGTGGGGGGTCGGTCCTACGAGCAGTACTTC. This gives the protein CASSLGVGGRSYEQYF.

The rearrangement uses TRBV29-1 and TRBJ2-1; D not certain. Trimming left V 4 bases short and J 3 bases short, with 10 bases between. CDR1 and CDR2 from the germline V gene are SQVTM and ANQGSEA. This CDR3 spans 13 amino acids. The DNA for the CDR3 is TGCAGCGTTGTGAGAGAAAACTACAATGAGCAGTTCTTC. This sequence encodes CSVVRENYNEQFF.

Concerning this clone itself: Within the sample, other DNA sequences also encode this same CDR3. The genes are TRBV2 and TRBJ1-5; 7 nucleotides match TRBD1. CDR1 SNHLY and CDR2 FYNNEI come from the germline V gene. The CDR3 has 13 amino acids. The trim removed 5 bases at V and 10 bases at J, leaving 8 bases unmatched. The DNA of the CDR3 is TGTGCCAGCAGTCCAGGGGGTCAGGGCCCCCAGCATTTT. Translated, it gives CASSPGGQGPQHF. The full variable domain, its missing parts supplied by reference TRBV2 and TRBJ1-5, is EPEVTQTPSHQVTQMGQEVILRCVPISNHLYFYWYRQILGQKVEFLVSFYNNEISEKSEIFDDQFSVERPDGSNFTLKIRSTKLEDSAMYFCASSPGGQGPQHFGDGTRLSIL.

The J gene is TRBJ2-7, the V gene TRBV6-6, with D perhaps TRBD2 (5 bases). V dropped 4 bases and J dropped 1 base, with 11 bases sitting between them. Germline assignment: CDR1 MNHNY and CDR2 SVGAGI (reference sequence). CDR3 length: 14 amino acids. The CDR3 loop reads CASSWTGSSYEQYF. The DNA of the CDR3 is TGTGCCAGCAGTTGGACTGGGAGTTCCTACGAGCAGTACTTC.

The CDR3: CASSDIALWETQYF. DNA for the CDR3: TGTGCCAGCAGTGATATCGCCTTATGGGAGACCCAGTACTTC. The chain uses TRBV6-1 and TRBJ2-5, with unresolved D. The CDR3 has 14 amino acids. Germline V lookup: CDR1 MNHNS, CDR2 SASEGT. Between the trimmed V and J ends, which lost 3 bases and 5 bases, there was a span of 13 bases.

J is TRBJ2-5 and V is TRBV7-6; tentative D call: TRBD1 (8 bases). The CDR3 is 14 amino acids. Deletions cut 8 bases from V and 5 bases from J, with 18 bases between. Germline V gene data show CDR1 as SGHVS and CDR2 as FNYEAQ. CDR3 residues: CASSQNRGGETQYF. The DNA for the CDR3 is TGTGCCAGCTCACAAAACAGGGGGGGGGAGACCCAGTACTTC.

V and J are TRBV5-8 and TRBJ1-5; tentatively, D is TRBD1 (5 bases). V was clipped by 0 bases and J by 0 bases, with 7 bases between them. Germline V lookup: CDR1 SGHTS, CDR2 YDEGEE. CDR3 length: 15 residues. CDR3 residues: CASSLDGASNQPQHF. In DNA form, the CDR3 reads TGTGCCAGCAGCTTGGATGGGGCTAGCAATCAGCCCCAGCATTTT.

The rearrangement links TRBV5-4 to TRBJ2-5; D might be TRBD1 (7 bases). The V and J ends lost 0 bases and 4 bases respectively, with 16 bases between them. This CDR3 region has 16 residues. Germline CDR1 reads SGHNT; CDR2 reads YYREEE (reference sequence). The CDR3 loop reads CASSLVGNRGGETQYF. The DNA for the CDR3 is TGTGCCAGCAGCTTGGTAGGCAACAGGGGAGGAGAGACCCAGTACTTC.

The CDR3 is CASSQEGPFGNHGYTF. The DNA for the CDR3 is TGTGCCAGCAGCCAAGAGGGCCCCTTCGGGAACCATGGCTACACCTTC. This chain joins TRBV4-2 and TRBJ1-2; no reliable D call. The CDR3 totals 16 residues. CDR1 and CDR2 (germline): LGHNA, YNFKEQ. With 0 bases removed from V and 6 bases from J, the gap between germline ends came to 17 bases.

The chain links TRBV6-1 to TRBJ1-1; D is unresolved. Per the germline V gene, CDR1 is MNHNS and CDR2 is SASEGT. V lost 5 bases and J lost 1, with 5 bases in between. CDR3 length equals 12 residues. The CDR3 is CASSRQNTEAFF. DNA for the CDR3: TGTGCCAGCAGTCGTCAGAACACTGAAGCTTTCTTT.

The chain couples TRBV7-9 to TRBJ2-1; possibly TRBD1 for D (5 bases). The CDR3 has 15 amino acids. Trimming shortened V by 5 bases and J by 3 bases, and 14 bases separated the two germline ends. CDR1 is SEHNR and CDR2 is FQNEAQ in the germline V gene (reference sequence). In DNA, the CDR3 is TGTGCCAGCAGCCTACCCCCCAGGGTCTACAATGAGCAGTTCTTC. This gives the protein CASSLPPRVYNEQFF. Complete variable domain (other parts from reference TRBV7-9 and TRBJ2-1): DTGVSQNPRHKITKRGQNVTFRCDPISEHNRLYWYRQTLGQGPEFLTYFQNEAQLEKSRLLSDRFSAERPKGSFSTLEIQRTEQGDSAMYLCASSLPPRVYNEQFFGPGTRLTVL.